This entry concerns a single T cell receptor beta chain. Source study methods: Using reference gene primer amplification, nucleated cell counts were estimated. TCRdb's table, derived via immunoSEQ multiplex PCR, lists solely in-frame clones and lacks some. V and J calls and clone size are given by that table; D and trimming were obtained from the DNA. The sample has more than 120,000 clones, more than 80% seen once. V shed 4 bases, J shed 4 bases, and the junction held 11 bases outside the gene matches. The CDR3 is 17 amino acids. Germline V gene lookup returns CDR1 LGHDT and CDR2 YNNKEL (reference sequence). The data were taken from a study of blood T cell repertoires in COVID-19. Study-level information: The study drew acute and convalescent COVID-19 samples from the United States, Italy and Spain. T cells, B-cell-depleted T cells, or PBMCs provided the cDNA or gDNA that served as material.

The chain links TRBV3-1 (or the pseudogene TRBV3-2) to TRBJ2-3, with 10 bases fitting TRBD2. The clonotype comes from a human donor in a cohort sampled during active COVID-19. Sequenced: peripheral blood. In DNA form, the CDR3 reads TGTGCCAGCAGCCTCTACACCGGGACTAGCGATGCAGATACGCAGTATTTT. Translated: CASSLYTGTSDADTQYF.